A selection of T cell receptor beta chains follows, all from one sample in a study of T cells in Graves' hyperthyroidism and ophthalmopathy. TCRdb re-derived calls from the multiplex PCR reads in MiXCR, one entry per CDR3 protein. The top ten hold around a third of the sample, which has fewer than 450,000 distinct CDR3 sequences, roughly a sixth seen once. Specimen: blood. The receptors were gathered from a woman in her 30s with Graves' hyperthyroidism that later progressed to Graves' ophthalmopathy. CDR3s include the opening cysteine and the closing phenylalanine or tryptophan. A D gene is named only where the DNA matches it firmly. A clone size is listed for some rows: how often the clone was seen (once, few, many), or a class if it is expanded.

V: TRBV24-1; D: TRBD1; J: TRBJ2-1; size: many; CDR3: CATSDVQGDVDEQFF; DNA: TGTGCCACCAGTGACGTGCAGGGGGATGTTGATGAGCAGTTCTTC
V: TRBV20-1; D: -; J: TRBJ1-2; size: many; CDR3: CSAKTGSGYTF; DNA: TGCAGTGCTAAGACAGGCTCTGGCTACACCTTC
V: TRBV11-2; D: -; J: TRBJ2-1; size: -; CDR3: CASSQDLGPPRNERFF; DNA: TGTGCCAGCAGCCAAGACCTCGGTCCTCCGCGGAATGAGCGGTTCTTC
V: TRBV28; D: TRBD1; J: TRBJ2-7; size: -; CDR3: CASRGQNFYEQYF; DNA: TGTGCCAGCAGGGGACAGAACTTCTACGAGCAGTACTTC
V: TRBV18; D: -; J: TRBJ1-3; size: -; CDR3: CASSPPLENSGNTIYF; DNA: TGTGCCAGCTCACCACCGTTGGAAAACTCTGGAAACACCATATATTTT
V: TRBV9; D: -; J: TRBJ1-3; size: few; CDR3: CASSVEDSSGNTIYF; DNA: TGTGCCAGCAGCGTAGAAGACAGCTCTGGAAACACCATATATTTT
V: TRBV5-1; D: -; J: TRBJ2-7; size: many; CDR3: CASSLYPTLGAYEQYF; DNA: TGCGCCAGCAGCTTGTACCCGACATTAGGTGCGTACGAGCAGTACTTC
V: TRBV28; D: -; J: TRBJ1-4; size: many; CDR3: CASSPQHLNEKLFF; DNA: TGTGCCAGCAGCCCCCAACATCTAAATGAAAAACTGTTTTTT
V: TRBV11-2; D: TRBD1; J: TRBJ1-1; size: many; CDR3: CASSLLGQGTAEAFF; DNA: TGTGCCAGCAGCTTATTGGGACAGGGGACCGCTGAAGCTTTCTTT
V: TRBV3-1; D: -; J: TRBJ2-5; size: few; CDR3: CASSQGSNPQETQYF; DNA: TGTGCCAGCAGCCAAGGATCGAACCCCCAAGAGACCCAGTACTTC
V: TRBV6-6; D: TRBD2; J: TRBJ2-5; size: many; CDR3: CASSYSGGSQETQYF; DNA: TGTGCCAGCAGTTACTCGGGGGGGTCCCAAGAGACCCAGTACTTC
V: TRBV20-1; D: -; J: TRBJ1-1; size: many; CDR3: CSASEADRNTEAFF; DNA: TGCAGTGCTAGTGAAGCGGACAGGAACACTGAAGCTTTCTTT
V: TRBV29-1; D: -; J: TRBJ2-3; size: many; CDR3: CSVNTDLSTDTQYF; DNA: TGCAGCGTAAACACCGACCTTAGCACAGATACGCAGTATTTT
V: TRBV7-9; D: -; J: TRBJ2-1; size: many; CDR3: CASSLEGGAHEQFF; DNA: TGTGCCAGCAGCTTAGAGGGGGGGGCCCATGAGCAGTTCTTC
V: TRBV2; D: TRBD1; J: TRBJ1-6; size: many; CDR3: CASRDPGQWNSPLHF; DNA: TGTGCCAGCAGAGACCCGGGACAGTGGAATTCACCCCTCCACTTT
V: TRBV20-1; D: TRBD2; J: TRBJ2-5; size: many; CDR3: CSARPTGAGDGETQYF; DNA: TGCAGTGCTAGACCCACGGGCGCGGGAGATGGAGAGACCCAGTACTTC
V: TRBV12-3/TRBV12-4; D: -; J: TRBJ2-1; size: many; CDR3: CASSLSSYNEQFF; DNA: TGTGCCAGCAGTTTATCGAGCTACAATGAGCAGTTCTTC
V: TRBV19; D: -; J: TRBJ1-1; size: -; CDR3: CASRVDRNTEAFF; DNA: TGTGCCAGTAGGGTAGACAGAAACACTGAAGCTTTCTTT
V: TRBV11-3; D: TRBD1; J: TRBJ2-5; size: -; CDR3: CASSPTDRAGETQYF; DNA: TGTGCCAGCAGCCCAACGGACAGGGCGGGGGAGACCCAGTACTTC
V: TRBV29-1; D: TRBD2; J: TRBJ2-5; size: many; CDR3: CSVELAGTWHLTQYF; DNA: TGCAGCGTTGAGTTAGCGGGAACCTGGCACTTAACCCAGTACTTC
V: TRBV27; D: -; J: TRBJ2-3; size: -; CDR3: CASSPGLFTDTQYF; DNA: TGTGCCAGCAGTCCGGGACTTTTCACAGATACGCAGTATTTT
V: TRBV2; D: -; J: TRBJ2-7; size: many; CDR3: CASSGQGTHPLNSYEQYF; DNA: TGTGCCAGCAGTGGGCAGGGCACCCATCCCCTCAATTCCTACGAGCAGTACTTC
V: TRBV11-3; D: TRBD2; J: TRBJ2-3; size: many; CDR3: CASSLNPPGLGVDTQYF; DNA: TGTGCCAGCAGCTTAAACCCTCCGGGACTAGGGGTAGATACGCAGTATTTT
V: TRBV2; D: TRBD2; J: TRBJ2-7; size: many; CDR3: CASSEGTSGTYYEQYF; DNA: TGTGCCAGCAGTGAGGGGACTAGCGGGACATACTACGAGCAGTACTTC
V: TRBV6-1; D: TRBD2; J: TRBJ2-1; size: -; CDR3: CASTTSGRSNEQFF; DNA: TGTGCCAGCACGACTAGCGGGAGATCCAATGAGCAGTTCTTC
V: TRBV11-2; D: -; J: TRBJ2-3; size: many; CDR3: CASSYAPADTQYF; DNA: TGTGCCAGCAGCTACGCCCCAGCCGATACGCAGTATTTT
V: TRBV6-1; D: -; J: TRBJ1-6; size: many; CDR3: CASSRVRVGQPNSPLHF; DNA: TGTGCCAGCAGCCGAGTCCGAGTAGGACAGCCCAATTCACCCCTCCACTTT
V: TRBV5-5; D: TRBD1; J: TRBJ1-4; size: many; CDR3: CASSLTGAKTNEKLFF; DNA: TGTGCCAGCAGCTTGACAGGGGCGAAGACTAATGAAAAACTGTTTTTT
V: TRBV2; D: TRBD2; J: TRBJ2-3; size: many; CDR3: CASSEAGTSGFTDTQYF; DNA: TGTGCCAGCAGTGAAGCGGGGACTAGCGGGTTCACAGATACGCAGTATTTT
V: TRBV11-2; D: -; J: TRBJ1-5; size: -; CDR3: CASSQEGPGTLRQPQHF; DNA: TGCGCCAGCAGCCAAGAGGGACCGGGAACCCTGCGGCAGCCCCAGCATTTT
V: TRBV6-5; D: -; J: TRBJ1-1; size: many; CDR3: CASSYSYKGGRTEAFF; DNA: TGTGCCAGCAGTTACTCGTACAAGGGGGGGAGAACTGAAGCTTTCTTT
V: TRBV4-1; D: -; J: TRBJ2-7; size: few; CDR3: CASSQGARLEQYF; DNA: TGCGCCAGCAGCCAAGGAGCGCGTCTCGAGCAGTACTTC
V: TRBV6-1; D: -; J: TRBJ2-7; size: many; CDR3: CASRTGSSYEQYF; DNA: TGTGCCAGCAGAACAGGGAGCTCCTACGAGCAGTACTTC
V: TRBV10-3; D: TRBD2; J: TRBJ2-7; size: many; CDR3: CAISDPGLGPEQYF; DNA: TGTGCCATCAGTGACCCGGGACTAGGGCCCGAGCAGTACTTC
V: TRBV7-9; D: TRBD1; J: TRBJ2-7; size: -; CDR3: CASSLEHRGEDEQYF; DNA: TGTGCCAGCAGCTTAGAGCACAGGGGCGAGGACGAGCAGTACTTC
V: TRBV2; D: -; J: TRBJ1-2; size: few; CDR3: CASSEPESRNYGYTF; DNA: TGTGCCAGCAGTGAACCCGAGAGCAGAAACTATGGCTACACCTTC
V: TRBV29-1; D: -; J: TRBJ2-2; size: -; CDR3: CSVEDRQAFGSGELFF; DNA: TGCAGCGTTGAAGATCGACAGGCTTTTGGGTCCGGGGAGCTGTTTTTT
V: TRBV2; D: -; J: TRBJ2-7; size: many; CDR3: CASQDYEQYF; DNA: TGTGCCAGCCAAGACTACGAGCAGTACTTC
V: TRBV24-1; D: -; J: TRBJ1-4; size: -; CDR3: CATSDSSFEKLSF; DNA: TGTGCCACCAGTGATTCTTCATTTGAAAAACTGTCTTTT
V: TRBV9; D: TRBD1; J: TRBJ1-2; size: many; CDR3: CASSGQGAYGYTF; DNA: TGTGCCAGCAGCGGGCAGGGGGCCTATGGCTACACCTTC
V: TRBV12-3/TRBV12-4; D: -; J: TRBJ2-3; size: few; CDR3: CASNPVDGTDTQYF; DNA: TGTGCCAGCAACCCCGTGGACGGCACAGATACGCAGTATTTT
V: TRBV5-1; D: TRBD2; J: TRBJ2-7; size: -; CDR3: CASSHLLAGGRYEQYF; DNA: TGCGCCAGCAGCCATCTACTAGCGGGAGGTCGCTACGAGCAGTACTTC